This T cell receptor beta chain was recorded in a study of tumour-infiltrating T cells in Burkitt lymphoma (dated by TCRdb to 2019 to 2021). Study-level background: All epidemiological subtypes of Burkitt lymphoma were represented among the 82 patients who made up the cohort. Clinical outcome was correlated with TCR repertoire data, and overall and progression-free survival were found to be predicted by productive clonality independently of established prognosticators, including age at diagnosis.

The CDR3 contains 15 residues, cysteine and phenylalanine counted. Only the CDR3 portion is preserved as DNA: 45 bases, with reading frame beginning at the first base. A distance of 19 bases separates the germline ends of V and J, which lose 6 bases and 7 bases respectively. In the germline V gene, CDR1 corresponds to MNHEY and CDR2 to SVGAGI. A word on this clone: Its recognized antigen is unknown. Base qualities are not provided; no much larger clone lies one nucleotide away.

Libraries were prepared through the immunoSEQ multiplex PCR assay. TCRdb took over this immuneACCESS table, retaining in-frame rearrangements with V and J assigned. Such tables are incomplete; in checked studies, under half of the missing clones stem from an unresolved V gene, and the remainder is unexplained. The sample table records about 710 clones; roughly 15% of these occur just once. Jointly, the top ten make up about 15% of the sample. Overall study outcomes, separate from this receptor: Numerous Burkitt lymphoma patients were found to share several public clonotypes, a finding suggesting shared tumour neoantigen selection that is absent from diffuse large B-cell lymphoma.

The source of this sequence is a human donor with Burkitt lymphoma. The chain uses TRBV6-5 and TRBJ2-1; tentative D gene TRBD2, with 6 bases matching. Material: tumor tissue. The bases read TGTGCCAGCAGGGGACCGGCGGGATTTGCAAATGAGCAGTTCTTC. This is translated as CASRGPAGFANEQFF.